These 31 T cell receptor beta chains share one sample of origin, sequenced in a study of T cells after somatic rescue of genetic block. Some clones are missing from TCRdb's copy, which holds only in-frame ones; the method was immunoSEQ multiplex PCR. The table has fewer than 150,000 clones, 80% to 95% seen once. The sequenced sample was peripheral blood mononuclear cells (PBMCs). The receptors here all came from a woman aged 18-29 years.

This chain joins TRBV28 and TRBJ2-6; 11 positions match TRBD1. Germline CDR1 reads MDHEN; CDR2 reads SYDVKM. V dropped 10 bases and J dropped 1; count of bases not matched to a gene: 15. CDR3 length: 19 residues. This CDR3 is CATSGGQGDLKSGANVLTF. In nucleotides, the CDR3 is TGTGCCACTTCGGGGGGACAGGGGGACCTTAAGTCTGGGGCCAACGTCCTGACTTTC.

The CDR3, as DNA: TGTGCCAGCAGCTTAGATTTAACGGGGGGCCTTGCCCAAGAGACCCAGTACTTC. Its protein product is CASSLDLTGGLAQETQYF. V is TRBV11-2 and J is TRBJ2-5; D is perhaps TRBD2 (7 bases). Germline V CDR1 and CDR2: SGHAT, FQNNGV. The CDR3 is 18 residues long. With 0 bases removed from V and 1 base from J, the gap between germline ends came to 18 bases.

J is TRBJ1-4 and V is TRBV28; tentative D call: TRBD1 (5 bases). CDR3 length: 12 amino acids. Deletions cut 6 bases from V and 7 bases from J, with 9 bases between. Per the germline V gene, CDR1 is MDHEN and CDR2 is SYDVKM. CDR3 residues: CASRRDGEKLFF. The CDR3 DNA reads as TGTGCCAGCAGGCGGGACGGTGAAAAACTGTTTTTT.

CDR3 in DNA: TGTGCCAGCAGCTTGGATTCCGGGGAATACGAGCAGTACTTC. This encodes CASSLDSGEYEQYF. The chain employs TRBV5-4 and TRBJ2-7, with D possibly TRBD2 on 5 matching bases. V was pared by 0 bases and J by 4 bases, with 11 bases between. Germline V CDR1 and CDR2: SGHNT, YYREEE (reference sequence). CDR3 length equals 14 residues.

The rearrangement links TRBV18 to TRBJ2-7, with D perhaps matching TRBD1 (6 bases). The germline CDR1 and CDR2 sequences are KGHSH and LQKENI. This CDR3 comprises 14 residues. V was shortened by 2 bases and J by 4 bases, with 12 bases between the two germline ends. For the CDR3, the DNA is TGTGCCAGCTCACCAGGGGGCGTAGGTTACGAGCAGTACTTC. It is translated as CASSPGGVGYEQYF.

The CDR3 DNA reads as TGTGCCAGCAGTTACTTCGGAGCGGAGGGGTATTTT. Translated: CASSYFGAEGYF. The genes are TRBV6-6 and TRBJ2-3; D perhaps matches TRBD2 (6 bases). Trimming cost V 1 base and J 14 bases, with 13 bases left between them. Germline CDR1 reads MNHNY; CDR2 reads SVGAGI (reference sequence). The CDR3 loop spans 12 amino acids.

CDR3 protein: CASSQEVATDQETQYF. The CDR3 DNA follows: TGCGCCAGCAGCCAAGAGGTGGCGACAGACCAAGAGACCCAGTACTTC. The chain combines TRBV4-1 with TRBJ2-5, with D perhaps matching TRBD1 (5 bases). The V end was cut by 0 bases, the J end by 0 bases, with 11 bases between. The CDR3 covers 16 residues. Germline V CDR1 and CDR2: MGHRA, YSYEKL.

The V and J genes are TRBV4-1 and TRBJ2-2; 7 nucleotides line up with TRBD1. This CDR3 is built from 15 residues. J gave up 4 bases and V 1 base, and 3 bases lay outside the gene matches. CDR1 MGHRA and CDR2 YSYEKL come from the germline V gene. CDR3 DNA: TGCGCCAGCAGCCAAGGACAGGGCGTCACCGGGGAGCTGTTTTTT. Translation: CASSQGQGVTGELFF.

This rearrangement joins TRBV5-6 to TRBJ2-1; 12 nucleotides align to TRBD2. This CDR3 is built from 16 residues. The V gene's germline CDR1 is SGHDT and CDR2 YYEEEE. The J segment lost 4 bases and the V segment lost 1 base, leaving 3 bases of the junction unmatched. The CDR3 here is CASSLLTSGGYNEQFF. The CDR3 coding sequence is TGTGCCAGCAGCTTGCTAACTAGCGGGGGGTACAATGAGCAGTTCTTC.

The chain joins TRBV7-2 to TRBJ2-7; D ambiguous. V was trimmed by 5 bases and J by 0 bases, leaving 5 bases between them. The CDR3 covers 12 residues. Germline V gene lookup returns CDR1 SGHTA and CDR2 FQGNSA. CDR3 in DNA: TGTGCCAGCAGCGCCTACTCCTACGAGCAGTACTTC. Its protein product is CASSAYSYEQYF.

The J gene is TRBJ2-2, the V gene TRBV6-6; D not certain. The CDR3 is 13 amino acids. V shed 2 bases and J shed 7 bases, with 8 bases lying between them. CDR1 is MNHNY and CDR2 is SVGAGI in the germline V gene (reference sequence). This chain's CDR3 is CASSYGVGGELFF. The CDR3 region has the DNA TGTGCCAGCAGTTACGGGGTCGGCGGGGAGCTGTTTTTT.

This sequence joins TRBV7-9 and TRBJ1-1; 7 nucleotides agree with TRBD1. CDR3 length: 13 amino acids. Germline V gene data show CDR1 as SEHNR and CDR2 as FQNEAQ (reference sequence). Trimming removed 1 base from V and 5 bases from J; junction bases left unmatched: 1. CDR3 sequence (DNA): TGTGCCAGCAGCTTAGTGACAGGGACTGAAGCTTTCTTT. This codes for CASSLVTGTEAFF. Based on the CDR3 plus reference TRBV7-9 and TRBJ1-1, the full variable domain is DTGVSQNPRHKITKRGQNVTFRCDPISEHNRLYWYRQTLGQGPEFLTYFQNEAQLEKSRLLSDRFSAERPKGSFSTLEIQRTEQGDSAMYLCASSLVTGTEAFFGQGTRLTVV.

V is TRBV25-1 and J is TRBJ1-6, with 10 bases matching TRBD1. V lost 6 bases, J lost 5 bases, and 7 bases stayed unmatched. CDR3 length: 16 residues. Germline CDR1 MGHDK, CDR2 SYGVNS. The CDR3: CASSLRDRGDNSPLHF. The CDR3 nucleotides are TGTGCCAGCAGCCTCCGGGACAGGGGCGATAATTCACCCCTCCACTTT.

This chain uses TRBV7-9 with TRBJ2-7; 8 bases are shared with TRBD1. Trimming cost V 5 bases and J 5 bases; bases outside gene matches: 14. Germline-derived CDR1 and CDR2 are SEHNR and FQNEAQ (reference sequence). This CDR3 is built from 16 residues. The CDR3 DNA sequence: TGTGCCAGCAGCCCGTTCGGTGACAGGGGAATGGACGAGCAGTACTTC. This gives the protein CASSPFGDRGMDEQYF.

The chain links TRBV5-4 to TRBJ1-2, with D maybe TRBD1 (6 bases). From germline, CDR1 is SGHNT and CDR2 YYREEE (reference sequence). Trimming took 0 bases from V and 7 from J, leaving 10 bases between them. This CDR3 contains 13 residues. CDR3 sequence reads: CASSLVGAGGYTF. Written as DNA, the CDR3 is TGTGCCAGCAGCTTGGTGGGGGCTGGTGGCTACACCTTC.

The V and J genes are TRBV1 and TRBJ1-1. TRBV1 is reported as a pseudogene. The CDR3 sequence is 14 residues long. The chain's CDR3 is CTSSQVGGNTEAFF. CDR3 nucleotide sequence: TGCACCAGCAGCCAAGTCGGAGGGAACACTGAAGCTTTCTTT.

The chain uses TRBV30 and TRBJ1-4, with no clear D. Germline-derived CDR1 and CDR2 are GTSNPN and SVGIG (reference sequence). With 7 bases removed from V and 0 bases from J, the gap between germline ends came to 12 bases. This CDR3 is built from 14 residues. In nucleotides, the CDR3 is TGTGCCTTTGGAATGGCTCCAACTAATGAAAAACTGTTTTTT. This gives the protein CAFGMAPTNEKLFF.

This rearrangement joins TRBV6-8 to TRBJ2-2; 13 nucleotides agree with TRBD2. Germline V gene lookup returns CDR1 MNHGY and CDR2 SAAAGT. J lost 2 bases, V lost 5 bases, and 14 bases had no gene match. The CDR3 extends over 20 amino acids. The CDR3 region has the DNA TGTGCCAGCAGTCACCGGCCGCCGGGACTAGCGGGGTTCAACACCGGGGAGCTGTTTTTT. Translation gives CASSHRPPGLAGFNTGELFF.

The chain combines TRBV7-2 with TRBJ2-7; no reliable D call. Germline V gene lookup returns CDR1 SGHTA and CDR2 FQGNSA. Trimming took 3 bases from V and 4 from J, leaving 10 bases between them. This CDR3 has 13 amino acids. CDR3 loop: CASSFEGPYEQYF. DNA for the CDR3: TGTGCCAGCAGCTTCGAAGGTCCTTACGAGCAGTACTTC.

V gene TRBV7-8 combines with J gene TRBJ2-2; no firm D call. In germline, CDR1 is SGHVS, CDR2 FQNEAQ. Deletions cut 2 bases from V and 0 bases from J, with 7 bases between. CDR3 length equals 15 residues. CDR3 nucleotide sequence: TGTGCCAGCAGCTTAAGGCTAACGAACACCGGGGAGCTGTTTTTT. Protein sequence: CASSLRLTNTGELFF.

V is TRBV18 and J is TRBJ2-7; D possibly corresponds to TRBD2 (5 bases). Trimming took off 2 bases at V and 1 base at J, with 15 bases between the two ends. This CDR3 spans 16 amino acids. Germline V gene data show CDR1 as KGHSH and CDR2 as LQKENI. CDR3 coding DNA: TGTGCCAGCTCACCATCGCGGCCCAGAGGGTCCTACGAGCAGTACTTC. Protein product: CASSPSRPRGSYEQYF. Together with reference TRBV18 and TRBJ2-7, the CDR3 gives the full variable domain: NAGVMQNPRHLVRRRGQEARLRCSPMKGHSHVYWYRQLPEEGLKFMVYLQKENIIDESGMPKERFSAEFPKEGPSILRIQQVVRGDSAAYFCASSPSRPRGSYEQYFGPGTRLTVT.

V usage is TRBV27 and J usage is TRBJ1-1, with a weak D call TRBD1 (6 bases). The CDR3 loop spans 13 amino acids. CDR1 MNHEY and CDR2 SMNVEV come from the germline V gene (reference sequence). The germline V and J ends were trimmed by 7 bases and 10 bases, with 19 bases remaining between them. For the CDR3, the DNA is TGTGCCAGCATCCTAGGGGGTATTCGGGGAGCTTTCTTT. Translation gives CASILGGIRGAFF.

The chain is built from TRBV6-8 and TRBJ2-5; no definite D call. Trimming removed 9 bases from V and 3 bases from J, with 5 bases in between. The CDR3 extends over 10 amino acids. Germline CDR1 MNHGY, CDR2 SAAAGT. CDR3 amino acids: CARNKETQYF. The CDR3 nucleotides read TGTGCCAGAAATAAAGAGACCCAGTACTTC.

This chain connects TRBV4-2 to TRBJ1-4; tentatively, D is TRBD1 (5 bases). Trimming removed 0 bases at V and 3 bases at J, with 14 bases between. Germline CDR1 reads LGHNA; CDR2 reads YNFKEQ. The CDR3 loop spans 17 amino acids. CDR3 bases: TGTGCCAGCAGCCAAGATTACGGGGGGGGAGCTAATGAAAAACTGTTTTTT. Amino acid sequence: CASSQDYGGGANEKLFF.

J is TRBJ1-2 and V is TRBV5-6, with D uncertain. The V end was cut by 0 bases, the J end by 1 base, with 10 bases between. The CDR3 spans 15 residues. CDR1 and CDR2 from the germline V gene are SGHDT and YYEEEE. The CDR3 DNA follows: TGTGCCAGCAGCTTGGAAGGCAGGCTTAACTATGGCTACACCTTC. It encodes CASSLEGRLNYGYTF.

V and J are TRBV4-3 and TRBJ1-2, with D uncertain. The germline V gene has CDR1 LGHNA and CDR2 YSLEER. The CDR3 length is 14 residues. Trimming removed 0 bases from V and 4 bases from J, with 9 bases in between. CDR3 DNA sequence: TGCGCCAGCAGCCAAGAGGTTCAGGCCTATGGCTACACCTTC. The encoded protein is CASSQEVQAYGYTF.

The rearrangement links TRBV9 to TRBJ1-1; weak D call: TRBD1 (6 bases). This CDR3 spans 14 amino acids. With 0 bases removed from V and 4 bases from J, the gap between germline ends came to 10 bases. Germline V gives CDR1 SGDLS, CDR2 YYNGEE. The CDR3 spells CASSVVTGPTEAFF. CDR3 sequence (DNA): TGTGCCAGCAGCGTAGTCACAGGGCCCACTGAAGCTTTCTTT.

The chain is built from TRBV7-9 and TRBJ2-5; 14 bases fit TRBD2. V was clipped by 5 bases and J by 3 bases; unmatched bases: 5. The CDR3 is made up of 16 amino acids. From germline, CDR1 is SEHNR and CDR2 FQNEAQ (reference sequence). CDR3 nucleotide sequence: TGTGCCAGCAGCCCTGGACTAGCGGGGGGCGAAGAGACCCAGTACTTC. Its protein is CASSPGLAGGEETQYF.

The chain links TRBV13 to TRBJ2-1; TRBD2 agrees at 11 bases. V shed 7 bases, J shed 0 bases, and the junction held 8 bases outside the gene matches. The length of the CDR3 is 17 residues. Germline CDR1 and CDR2: PRHDT and FYEKMQ (reference sequence). The CDR3 bases are TGTGCCAGCACCCAGACTAGCGGGGACAGCTCCTACAATGAGCAGTTCTTC. It is translated as CASTQTSGDSSYNEQFF.

J is TRBJ1-5 and V is TRBV6-6; 8 bases line up with TRBD1. The CDR3 runs 15 residues. Germline trimming cut 6 bases from V and 5 bases from J; bases unmatched to any gene: 9. Germline V CDR1 and CDR2: MNHNY, SVGAGI (reference sequence). The DNA of the CDR3 is TGTGCCAGCAGACCAGGACAGGGTATCGATCAGCCCCAGCATTTT. Amino acid sequence: CASRPGQGIDQPQHF.

This sequence joins TRBV6-1 and TRBJ2-7, with 9 bases that match TRBD1. The CDR3 has 14 amino acids. The V and J ends lost 4 bases and 4 bases, in that order; junction bases with no gene match: 5. Germline loops: CDR1 MNHNS, CDR2 SASEGT. The CDR3 spells CASSARDRDYEQYF. DNA of the CDR3: TGTGCCAGCAGTGCCCGGGACAGGGATTACGAGCAGTACTTC.